These 12 T cell receptor beta chains originate from one sample sequenced in a study of PD-1 blockade in classical Hodgkin lymphoma. The assay was immunoSEQ multiplex PCR, and TCRdb's table has in-frame clones only and misses some. The data contain about 50,000 clones, around 76% of them singletons. Regarding time point: cycle 4 day 1 (C4D1), after more than 5 weeks of nivolumab. After autologous stem cell transplantation all patients relapsed, and prior brentuximab vedotin exposure differed between cohorts. Sequenced here: peripheral blood mononuclear cells (PBMCs), sampled before the fourth cycle of nivolumab. The receptors shown here come from a human donor with classical Hodgkin lymphoma.

The gene calls are TRBV11-2 and TRBJ1-2; D is undetermined. Trimming cost V 3 bases and J 4 bases, with 9 bases left between them. Germline V gene sequence: CDR1 SGHAT, CDR2 FQNNGV. This CDR3 contains 13 residues. CDR3 bases: TGTGCCAGCAGCTTCGGATTGATCTATGGCTACACCTTC. Encoded protein: CASSFGLIYGYTF.

V usage is TRBV9 and J usage is TRBJ2-2, with D unresolved. Germline lookup yields CDR1 SGDLS and CDR2 YYNGEE. CDR3 length: 13 amino acids. Trimming removed 4 bases at V and 1 base at J, with 5 bases between. The CDR3 loop is CASSQVNTGELFF. CDR3 DNA: TGTGCCAGCAGCCAGGTGAACACCGGGGAGCTGTTTTTT.

V usage is TRBV5-1 and J usage is TRBJ1-1; no clear D gene. V lost 2 bases and J 4 bases, leaving 15 bases between the germline ends. The V gene's germline CDR1 is SGHRS and CDR2 YFSETQ. There are 15 residues in the CDR3. CDR3: CASSFQKSGGTEAFF. The CDR3 DNA reads TGCGCCAGCAGCTTCCAAAAGTCTGGAGGCACTGAAGCTTTCTTT.

In its sample, this clone was seen once. V and J are TRBV2 and TRBJ1-1, with a weak D call TRBD1 (5 bases). Germline CDR1 reads SNHLY; CDR2 reads FYNNEI. The CDR3 is 13 amino acids. The V gene lost 7 bases and the J gene lost 6 bases, with 15 bases spanning the gap. The DNA of the CDR3 is TGTGCCAGCACCGTAGAGACAGCTTCTGAAGCTTTCTTT. Encoded protein: CASTVETASEAFF.

This clone showed up just a few times. The V gene is TRBV28, the J gene TRBJ2-7; D perhaps matches TRBD1 (5 bases). The germline V gene encodes CDR1 MDHEN and CDR2 SYDVKM. The CDR3 has 12 amino acids. V shed 5 bases and J shed 5 bases, with 10 bases lying between them. For the CDR3, the DNA is TGTGCCAGCAGTGGGCAGGGTAACGAGCAGTACTTC. As protein: CASSGQGNEQYF.

This chain joins TRBV6-6 and TRBJ2-7, with TRBD2 identical over 12 bases. With 5 bases clipped from V and 6 bases from J, the junction kept 5 bases outside the gene matches. This CDR3 spans 14 amino acids. Looked up from germline, CDR1 is MNHNY and CDR2 is SVGAGI (reference sequence). CDR3 sequence (DNA): TGTGCCAGCAGTGCGACTAGCGGGAGCAGCGAGCAGTACTTC. Encoded protein: CASSATSGSSEQYF.

This clone was seen ten or more times. The genes are TRBV6-5 and TRBJ1-1; a possible D gene is TRBD1 (5 bases). Germline lookup yields CDR1 MNHEY and CDR2 SVGAGI. The CDR3 is made up of 16 amino acids. V shed 4 bases and J shed 2 bases, with 17 bases lying between them. The CDR3 sequence: CASSSRPTALNTEAFF. DNA for the CDR3: TGTGCCAGCAGTTCTCGCCCGACAGCCCTAAACACTGAAGCTTTCTTT.

Notes on this clone: A far bigger clonotype differs at one base, so this is likely a read error. V and J are TRBV5-1 and TRBJ2-7; 7 bases map to TRBD1. The germline V gene encodes CDR1 SGHRS and CDR2 YFSETQ. This CDR3 is built from 15 residues. V was clipped by 4 bases and J by 3 bases; unmatched bases: 10. CDR3 bases: TGCGCCAGCAGCCCGGCAGGGGGACAGCACTACGAGCAGTACTTC. Residues: CASSPAGGQHYEQYF. The variable domain in full, completed from reference TRBV5-1 and TRBJ2-7, reads KAGVTQTPRYLIKTRGQQVTLSCSPISGHRSVSWYQQTPGQGLQFLFEYFSETQRNKGNFPGRFSGRQFSNSRSEMNVSTLELGDSALYLCASSPAGGQHYEQYFGPGTRLTVT.

CDR3 bases: TGTGCCAGCAGTGCCGACAGGCCCACAGATACGCAGTATTTT. This codes for CASSADRPTDTQYF. The V call is TRBV25-1, the J call TRBJ2-3, with D perhaps matching TRBD1 (6 bases). CDR3 length: 14 residues. Germline CDR1 is MGHDK and CDR2 is SYGVNS. The germline V and J ends were trimmed by 4 bases and 2 bases, with 10 bases remaining between them.

The chain has TRBV28 and TRBJ1-1; 9 bases are shared with TRBD1. This CDR3 has 15 amino acids. V shed 5 bases, J shed 3 bases, and the junction held 7 bases outside the gene matches. Per germline, CDR1 MDHEN and CDR2 SYDVKM. CDR3 nucleotides: TGTGCCAGCAGTCCTACGACAGGGGGGGACACTGAAGCTTTCTTT. Amino acids: CASSPTTGGDTEAFF.

This clone was found once. The V gene is TRBV7-9, the J gene TRBJ2-1; D not certain. This CDR3 contains 12 residues. The V and J ends lost 5 bases and 8 bases respectively, with 10 bases between them. CDR1 is SEHNR and CDR2 is FQNEAQ in the germline V gene (reference sequence). The CDR3 protein is CASSHTNHEQFF. The DNA for the CDR3 is TGTGCCAGCAGCCATACCAATCATGAGCAGTTCTTC.

This clone has only a few counts. J is TRBJ2-5 and V is TRBV14, with D tentatively TRBD1 (6 bases). Germline loops: CDR1 SGHDN, CDR2 FVKESK. The CDR3 has 14 amino acids. Trimming took off 1 base at V and 5 bases at J, with 11 bases between the two ends. CDR3 sequence: CASSQVGRGETQYF. As DNA, the CDR3 is TGTGCCAGCAGCCAAGTCGGCAGGGGCGAGACCCAGTACTTC.